A selection of T cell receptor beta chains follows, all from one sample in a study of T cell repertoires in cytomegalovirus infection. These receptors are not linked to any known antigen. Each CDR3 protein is one row after TCRdb ran MiXCR on the reads. The sample consists of around 300,000 distinct CDR3 sequences, roughly 21% of them appearing once. The sample was cultured PBMCs, taken from culture after CMV antigen stimulation. Receptors originate from a human donor in good health (CMV status not recorded). Some clones in this sample may be carry-over from other donors' samples. Each CDR3 is given with its conserved first and last residue.

V gene	J gene	CDR3 protein
TRBV7-2	TRBJ2-3	CASTPGVHGDTQYF
TRBV7-2	TRBJ2-5	CASSLDRRGGLAGVQETQYF
TRBV28	TRBJ2-3	CASSLFRDSGDTQYF
TRBV20-1	TRBJ1-1	CSAGPGGAWTEAFF
TRBV10-2	TRBJ2-5	CASSQGHQETQYF
TRBV29-1	TRBJ2-3	CSVAKFRTSGSSNTQYF
TRBV4-1	TRBJ2-1	CASSTEGSSYNEQFF
TRBV4-3	TRBJ1-2	CASSQDRFGTGYGYTF
TRBV25-1	TRBJ1-1	CASEMGGRGNTEAFF
TRBV11-2	TRBJ2-1	CASSSWGTADEQFF
TRBV7-6	TRBJ2-7	CASSLALTGAYEQYF
TRBV27	TRBJ2-1	CASSAGLANNEQFF
TRBV6-1	TRBJ2-1	CASSVYRAKEVNEQFF
TRBV15	TRBJ1-1	CATLSENTEAFF
TRBV4-3	TRBJ2-1	CASSQVVWGWNEQFF
TRBV19	TRBJ1-2	CASSIWQGNGYTF
TRBV19	TRBJ1-5	CASSPPGGPSNQPQHF
TRBV5-1	TRBJ1-5	CASRPGQGGQPQHF
TRBV7-6	TRBJ2-2	CASSLYELHRAGELFF
TRBV30	TRBJ1-5	CAWSPYFDRAFQPQHF
TRBV20-1	TRBJ2-7	CSARDGVEGGFGEQYF
TRBV7-6	TRBJ2-3	CASSLRELSTDTQYF
TRBV20-1	TRBJ2-1	CSARAPGLAWNNEQFF
TRBV4-3	TRBJ2-5	CASSQEGTSEETQYF
TRBV10-3	TRBJ2-7	CAISPLSYEQYF
TRBV5-8	TRBJ1-3	CASRLDPGNTIYF
TRBV6-2/TRBV6-3	TRBJ2-1	CASSNHLAFPSEQFF
TRBV5-4	TRBJ1-5	CASSLARPSGNQPQHF
TRBV28	TRBJ1-5	CASSLRTVLYQPQHF
TRBV7-2	TRBJ2-3	CASSPGVAGGPWPDTQYF